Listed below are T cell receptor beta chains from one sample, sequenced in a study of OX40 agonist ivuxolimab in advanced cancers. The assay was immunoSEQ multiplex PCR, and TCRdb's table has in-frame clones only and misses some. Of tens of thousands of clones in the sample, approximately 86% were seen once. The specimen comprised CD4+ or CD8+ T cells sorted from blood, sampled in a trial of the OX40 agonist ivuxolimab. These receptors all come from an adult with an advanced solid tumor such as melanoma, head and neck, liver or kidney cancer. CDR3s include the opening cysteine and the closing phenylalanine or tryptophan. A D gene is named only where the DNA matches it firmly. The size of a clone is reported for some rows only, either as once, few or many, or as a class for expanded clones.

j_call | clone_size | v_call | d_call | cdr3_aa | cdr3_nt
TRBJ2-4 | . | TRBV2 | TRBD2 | CASIRTSGGQNIQYF | TGTGCCAGCATAAGGACTAGCGGTGGCCAAAACATTCAGTACTTC
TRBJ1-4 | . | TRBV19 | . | CASRRDRRVNEKLFF | TGTGCCAGTAGAAGAGACAGGCGGGTTAATGAAAAACTGTTTTTT
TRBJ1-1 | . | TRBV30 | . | CAWGLFVESEAFF | TGTGCCTGGGGACTGTTCGTAGAGTCTGAAGCTTTCTTT
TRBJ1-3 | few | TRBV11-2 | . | CASSLLQASGNTIYF | TGTGCCAGCAGCCTCCTACAGGCCTCTGGAAACACCATATATTTT
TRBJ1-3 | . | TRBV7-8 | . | CASSLGNTIYF | TGTGCCAGCAGCTTGGGAAACACCATATATTTT
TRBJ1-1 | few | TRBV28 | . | CASSLRGGGGATEAFF | TGTGCCAGCAGTTTAAGGGGCGGCGGTGGGGCCACTGAAGCTTTCTTT
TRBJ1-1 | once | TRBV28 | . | CASSFRDRRTSRAFF | TGTGCCAGCAGTTTTCGTGATAGGAGGACTTCGCGAGCTTTCTTT
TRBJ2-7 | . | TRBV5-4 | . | CASSPDSRGEQYF | TGTGCCAGCAGCCCGGACAGCCGGGGCGAGCAGTACTTC
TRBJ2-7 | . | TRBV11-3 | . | CASSLDGRTPEDEQYF | TGTGCCAGCAGCCTAGATGGACGTACCCCTGAGGACGAGCAGTACTTC
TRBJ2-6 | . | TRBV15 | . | CATSRDSGTRVLTF | TGTGCCACCAGCAGAGATAGTGGGACCCGCGTCCTGACTTTC
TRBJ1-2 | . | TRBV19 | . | CATRQPNYGYTF | TGTGCTACAAGGCAGCCAAACTATGGCTACACCTTC
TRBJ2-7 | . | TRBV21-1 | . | CASSKRDRAYEQYF | TGTGCCAGCAGCAAACGGGACAGGGCCTACGAGCAGTACTTC
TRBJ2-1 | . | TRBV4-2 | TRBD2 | CASSQELAGFYNEQFF | TGTGCCAGCAGCCAAGAACTAGCGGGGTTCTACAATGAGCAGTTCTTC
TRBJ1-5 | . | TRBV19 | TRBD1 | CASSGQGSQPQHF | TGTGCCAGCAGCGGACAGGGCAGCCAGCCCCAGCATTTT
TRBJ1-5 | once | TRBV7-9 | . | CASSLALGQGGNQPQHF | TGTGCCAGCAGCTTAGCCCTTGGTCAGGGTGGGAATCAGCCCCAGCATTTT
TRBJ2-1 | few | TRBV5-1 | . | CASSLIRGWANEQFF | TGCGCCAGCAGCTTGATCAGGGGTTGGGCCAATGAGCAGTTCTTC
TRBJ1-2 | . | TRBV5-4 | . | CASSLAETKGYGYTF | TGTGCCAGCAGCTTGGCTGAAACAAAGGGCTATGGCTACACCTTC
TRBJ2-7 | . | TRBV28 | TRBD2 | CASSPGTSGRYEQYF | TGTGCCAGCAGTCCCGGGACTAGCGGGAGATACGAGCAGTACTTC
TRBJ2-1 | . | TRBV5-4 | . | CASSFTGSNEQFF | TGTGCCAGCAGCTTCACGGGGAGCAATGAGCAGTTCTTC
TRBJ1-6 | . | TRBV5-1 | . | CASSGLGHNSPLHF | TGCGCCAGCAGTGGACTCGGGCATAATTCACCCCTCCACTTT
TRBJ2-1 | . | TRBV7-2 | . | CASSPTGGALGQFF | TGTGCCAGCAGCCCGACTGGGGGGGCCTTGGGGCAGTTCTTC
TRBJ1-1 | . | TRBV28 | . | CASSLWGGDTEAFF | TGTGCCAGCAGTTTATGGGGGGGCGACACTGAAGCTTTCTTT
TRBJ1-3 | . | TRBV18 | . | CASSPQHPVDTIYF | TGTGCCAGCTCACCACAACACCCGGTGGACACCATATATTTT
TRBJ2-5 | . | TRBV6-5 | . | CASSYGAGRYQETQYF | TGTGCCAGCAGTTACGGGGCGGGGAGATACCAAGAGACCCAGTACTTC
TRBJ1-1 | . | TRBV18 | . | CASSPPTRVTEAFF | TGTGCCAGCTCACCACCGACCAGGGTTACTGAAGCTTTCTTT
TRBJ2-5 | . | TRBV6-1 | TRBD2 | CASLTGTSGETQYF | TGTGCCAGCCTCACCGGGACTAGTGGGGAGACCCAGTACTTC
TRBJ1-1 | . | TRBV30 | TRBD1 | CAWKTGGNTEAFF | TGTGCCTGGAAAACAGGGGGGAACACTGAAGCTTTCTTT
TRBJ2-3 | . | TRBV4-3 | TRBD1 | CASSQGTGRDTQYF | TGCGCCAGCAGCCAAGGGACAGGGAGAGATACGCAGTATTTT
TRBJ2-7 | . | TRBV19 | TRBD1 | CASSPGQGVYEQYF | TGTGCCAGTAGTCCGGGACAGGGGGTGTACGAGCAGTACTTC
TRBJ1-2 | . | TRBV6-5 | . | CASSYVSNYGYTF | TGTGCCAGCAGTTACGTGTCTAACTATGGCTACACCTTC
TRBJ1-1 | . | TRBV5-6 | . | CASSLIGEAFF | TGTGCCAGCAGCTTGATTGGTGAAGCTTTCTTT
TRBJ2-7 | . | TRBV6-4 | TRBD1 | CASRPGQGATIRYYEQYF | TGTGCCAGCAGGCCGGGACAGGGGGCGACTATTAGATACTACGAGCAGTACTTC
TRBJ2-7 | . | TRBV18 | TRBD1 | CASSTRAGGRFSPEQYF | TGTGCCAGCTCTACCAGGGCAGGGGGTCGATTCTCCCCCGAGCAGTACTTC
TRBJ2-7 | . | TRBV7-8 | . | CASSTTPINEQYF | TGTGCCAGCAGCACGACCCCGATTAACGAGCAGTACTTC
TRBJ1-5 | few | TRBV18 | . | CASSPLSGGSQPQHF | TGTGCCAGCTCACCCCTTTCCGGGGGGTCTCAGCCCCAGCATTTT
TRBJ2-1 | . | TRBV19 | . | CASTGGANYNEQFF | TGTGCCAGTACTGGGGGGGCTAACTACAATGAGCAGTTCTTC
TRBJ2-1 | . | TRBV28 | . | CASSFIPPTRINSNEQFF | TGTGCCAGCAGTTTTATTCCCCCAACTAGGATTAATTCAAATGAGCAGTTCTTC
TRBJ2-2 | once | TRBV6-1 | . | CASRSLSGAGGELFF | TGTGCCAGCAGGTCGCTGTCGGGGGCGGGCGGGGAGCTGTTTTTT
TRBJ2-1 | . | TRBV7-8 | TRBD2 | CASSLVIGTSGRAVNEQFF | TGTGCCAGCAGCTTAGTGATTGGGACTAGCGGGAGGGCCGTGAATGAGCAGTTCTTC
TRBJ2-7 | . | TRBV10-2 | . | CASSDVGGISYEQYF | TGCGCCAGCAGTGATGTAGGGGGAATCTCCTACGAGCAGTACTTC
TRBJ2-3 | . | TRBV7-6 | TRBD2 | CASSYLAGEGTDTQYF | TGTGCCAGCAGCTATCTAGCGGGAGAGGGCACAGATACGCAGTATTTT
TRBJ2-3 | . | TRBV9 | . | CASRRGAGTDTQYF | TGTGCCAGCAGGAGGGGCGCGGGGACAGATACGCAGTATTTT
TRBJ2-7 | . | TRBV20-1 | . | CSATGSVEQYF | TGCAGTGCTACCGGGAGCGTCGAGCAGTACTTC
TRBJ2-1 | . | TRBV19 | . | CASSIIGSYNEQFF | TGTGCCAGTAGTATAATCGGGTCCTACAATGAGCAGTTCTTC
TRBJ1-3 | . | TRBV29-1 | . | CSVAGSSSGNTIYF | TGCAGCGTGGCAGGGAGTAGCTCTGGAAACACCATATATTTT
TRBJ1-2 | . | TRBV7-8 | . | CASSLEGSNYGYTF | TGTGCCAGCAGCTTAGAAGGTTCTAACTATGGCTACACCTTC